The next 17 T cell receptor beta chains were all read from a single sample in a study of blood T cell repertoires in COVID-19. The assay was immunoSEQ multiplex PCR, and TCRdb's table has in-frame clones only and misses some. The repertoire holds 140,000 to 150,000 clones, with roughly 79% as singletons. The specimen was peripheral blood. Receptor source: a human donor with acute or convalescent COVID-19. The donor label of this sample is uncertain.

The chain carries TRBV30 and TRBJ2-7; D may be TRBD2 (6 bases). The germline V and J ends were trimmed by 0 bases and 4 bases, with 10 bases remaining between them. The CDR3 has 13 amino acids. Germline V lookup: CDR1 GTSNPN, CDR2 SVGIG (reference sequence). CDR3 sequence: CAWSVSGGYEQYV. The CDR3 DNA reads TGTGCCTGGAGTGTAAGTGGGGGGTACGAGCAGTACGTC.

The chain recombines TRBV5-1 with TRBJ1-3; 7 bases map to TRBD1. The germline V gene encodes CDR1 SGHRS and CDR2 YFSETQ. This CDR3 comprises 16 residues. With 4 bases clipped from V and 0 bases from J, the junction kept 7 bases outside the gene matches. The CDR3 is CASSPGQAFSGNTIYF. The CDR3 bases are TGCGCCAGCAGCCCCGGACAGGCGTTCTCTGGAAACACCATATATTTT.

V is TRBV7-2 and J is TRBJ1-5, with D tentatively TRBD1 (5 bases). CDR1 and CDR2 from the germline V gene are SGHTA and FQGNSA. The CDR3 runs 14 residues. Deletions cut 3 bases from V and 4 bases from J, with 10 bases between. Here the CDR3 DNA reads TGTGCCAGCAGCTTTGGGGCAGCGAATCAGCCCCAGCATTTT. Translating gives CASSFGAANQPQHF.

For the CDR3, the DNA is TGCAGCGCCCTGACAGGGGGCAACTATGGCTACACCTTC. Its translation is CSALTGGNYGYTF. The chain has TRBV29-1 and TRBJ1-2, with 10 positions matching TRBD1. The trim removed 7 bases at V and 2 bases at J, leaving 4 bases unmatched. The CDR3 is 13 residues long. Germline CDR1 SQVTM, CDR2 ANQGSEA.

The rearrangement uses TRBV19 and TRBJ2-3; D gene uncertain. The CDR3 sequence is 12 residues long. Germline V gene lookup returns CDR1 LNHDA and CDR2 SQIVND (reference sequence). Trimming left V 6 bases short and J 6 bases short, with 10 bases between. The CDR3 loop is CASSREEDTQYF. The CDR3 region has the DNA TGTGCCAGTAGCCGAGAGGAGGATACGCAGTATTTT.

V usage is TRBV18 and J usage is TRBJ2-7; 9 nucleotides align to TRBD1. CDR3 size: 14 residues. Germline V gene lookup returns CDR1 KGHSH and CDR2 LQKENI. The ends lost 5 bases at V and 2 bases at J; junction bases unmatched: 4. CDR3 bases: TGTGCCAGCTCAACCGGGACAGGGCCCTACGAGCAGTACTTC. Amino acid sequence: CASSTGTGPYEQYF.

This rearrangement joins TRBV5-1 to TRBJ2-1, with TRBD1 matching over 7 bases. With V trimmed by 0 bases and J by 8 bases, 5 bases remained unmatched. The CDR3 is made up of 14 amino acids. Looked up from germline, CDR1 is SGHRS and CDR2 is YFSETQ. In DNA, the CDR3 is TGCGCCAGCAGCTTGGGACAGGGCAAGGATGAGCAGTTCTTC. This codes for CASSLGQGKDEQFF.

This chain joins TRBV28 and TRBJ1-2; 7 nucleotides match TRBD1. V lost 6 bases to trimming and J lost 3 bases; unmatched junction nucleotides: 10. CDR3 size: 15 residues. Germline CDR1 is MDHEN and CDR2 is SYDVKM. CDR3: CASSYPLQGYYGYTF. In nucleotides, the CDR3 is TGTGCCAGCAGCTACCCGCTACAGGGGTACTATGGCTACACCTTC.

V usage is TRBV5-5 and J usage is TRBJ2-7; D perhaps matches TRBD2 (5 bases). Trimming took off 0 bases at V and 7 bases at J, with 11 bases between the two ends. Germline-derived CDR1 and CDR2 are SGHKS and YYEKEE (reference sequence). The CDR3 length is 13 residues. The CDR3 region has the DNA TGTGCCAGCAGCTTGGGTGAGGGTACAGAGCAGTACGTC. Translated: CASSLGEGTEQYV.

The chain recombines TRBV7-9 with TRBJ2-7, with a tentative D call TRBD2 (6 bases). Germline CDR1 reads SEHNR; CDR2 reads FQNEAQ (reference sequence). The ends were cut back, 5 bases at V and 6 bases at J, with 17 bases in the middle. The length of the CDR3 is 14 residues. The CDR3 DNA reads TGTGCCAGCAGCCCGGGACTTCCCCCTACCGAGCAGTACTTC. Amino acid sequence: CASSPGLPPTEQYF. Full variable domain (missing parts from reference TRBV7-9 and TRBJ2-7): DTGVSQNPRHKITKRGQNVTFRCDPISEHNRLYWYRQTLGQGPEFLTYFQNEAQLEKSRLLSDRFSAERPKGSFSTLEIQRTEQGDSAMYLCASSPGLPPTEQYFGPGTRLTVT.

This CDR3 reads CASTPGGSGNTIYF. CDR3 sequence (DNA): TGTGCCAGCACCCCCGGGGGCTCTGGAAACACCATATATTTT. This rearrangement joins TRBV6-5 to TRBJ1-3, with D possibly matching TRBD1 (5 bases). The germline V gene has CDR1 MNHEY and CDR2 SVGAGI. Trimming removed 7 bases from V and 0 bases from J, with 10 bases in between. This CDR3 spans 14 amino acids.

This rearrangement joins TRBV5-1 to TRBJ2-2; 10 bases agree with TRBD2. This CDR3 spans 17 amino acids. V gave up 2 bases and J gave up 2 bases; unmatched junction bases: 6. Germline CDR1 is SGHRS and CDR2 is YFSETQ. In DNA, the CDR3 is TGCGCCAGCAGCTTCACTAGCGGGGTCCTCAACACCGGGGAGCTGTTTTTT. Protein: CASSFTSGVLNTGELFF.

This clone has only one observation. The chain uses TRBV19 and TRBJ1-2; D unresolved. Trimming pared 5 bases from V and 4 bases from J, leaving 5 bases between. The CDR3 is 11 amino acids. Germline CDR1 reads LNHDA; CDR2 reads SQIVND (reference sequence). CDR3 residues: CASSGGYGYTF. The CDR3 coding sequence is TGTGCCAGTAGTGGCGGCTATGGCTACACCTTC.

The chain recombines TRBV9 with TRBJ1-4, with TRBD1 matching 7 bases. This CDR3 region has 15 residues. CDR1 is SGDLS and CDR2 is YYNGEE in the germline V gene. With 4 bases clipped from V and 7 bases from J, the junction kept 10 bases outside the gene matches. The CDR3 coding sequence is TGTGCCAGCAGCCCAGGAGGGGGCCTATTTGAAAAACTGTTTTTT. The encoded protein is CASSPGGGLFEKLFF.

The chain has TRBV11-2 and TRBJ1-1, with D unresolved. The V end lost 2 bases, the J end lost 0 bases, and 10 bases lay between the germline ends. The CDR3 is 15 amino acids. Per germline, CDR1 SGHAT and CDR2 FQNNGV. In nucleotides, the CDR3 is TGTGCCAGCAGCTTACGAGGAAACATGAACACTGAAGCTTTCTTT. It yields the protein CASSLRGNMNTEAFF.

The chain couples TRBV10-3 to TRBJ2-5; D is unresolved. CDR1 and CDR2 (germline): ENHRY, SYGVKD. The CDR3 sequence is 16 residues long. The germline V and J ends were trimmed by 0 bases and 0 bases, with 11 bases remaining between them. CDR3: CAISESPQNYQETQYF. CDR3 coding DNA: TGTGCCATCAGTGAGTCACCACAGAACTACCAAGAGACCCAGTACTTC.

The CDR3 coding sequence is TGCAGCGTTCCGAGGCCAGGGGCAACTAACTATGGCTACACCTTC. Its protein product is CSVPRPGATNYGYTF. The rearrangement uses TRBV29-1 and TRBJ1-2; D is perhaps TRBD1 (6 bases). The length of the CDR3 is 15 residues. V was clipped by 5 bases and J by 0 bases, with 16 bases between them. Germline lookup yields CDR1 SQVTM and CDR2 ANQGSEA.